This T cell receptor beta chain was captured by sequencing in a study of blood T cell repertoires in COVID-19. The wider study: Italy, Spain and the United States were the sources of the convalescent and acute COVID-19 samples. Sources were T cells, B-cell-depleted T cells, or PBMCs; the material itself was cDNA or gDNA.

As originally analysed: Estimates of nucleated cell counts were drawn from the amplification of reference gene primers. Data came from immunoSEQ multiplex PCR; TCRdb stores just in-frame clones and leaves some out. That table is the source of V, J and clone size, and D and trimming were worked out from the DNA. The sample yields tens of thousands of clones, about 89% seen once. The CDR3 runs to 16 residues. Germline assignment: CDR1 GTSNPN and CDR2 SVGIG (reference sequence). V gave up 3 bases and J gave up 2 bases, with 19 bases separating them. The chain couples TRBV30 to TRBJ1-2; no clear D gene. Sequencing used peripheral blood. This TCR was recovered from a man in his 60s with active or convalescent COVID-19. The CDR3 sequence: CAWSFPGTGTNYGYTF. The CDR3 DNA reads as TGTGCCTGGAGCTTCCCAGGAACCGGAACCAACTATGGCTACACCTTC.